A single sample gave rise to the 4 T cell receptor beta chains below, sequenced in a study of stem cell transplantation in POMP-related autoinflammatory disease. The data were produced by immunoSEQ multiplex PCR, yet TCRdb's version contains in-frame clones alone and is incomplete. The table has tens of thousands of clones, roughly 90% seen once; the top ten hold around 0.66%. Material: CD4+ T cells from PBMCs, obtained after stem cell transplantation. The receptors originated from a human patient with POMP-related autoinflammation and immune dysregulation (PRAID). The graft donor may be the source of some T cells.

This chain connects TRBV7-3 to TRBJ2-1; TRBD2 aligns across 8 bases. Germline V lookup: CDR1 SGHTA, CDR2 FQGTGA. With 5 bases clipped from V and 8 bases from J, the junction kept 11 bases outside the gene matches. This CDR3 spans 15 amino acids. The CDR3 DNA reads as TGTGCCAGCAGCCGCCTCCCGGGACTAGAATATGAGCAGTTCTTC. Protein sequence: CASSRLPGLEYEQFF.

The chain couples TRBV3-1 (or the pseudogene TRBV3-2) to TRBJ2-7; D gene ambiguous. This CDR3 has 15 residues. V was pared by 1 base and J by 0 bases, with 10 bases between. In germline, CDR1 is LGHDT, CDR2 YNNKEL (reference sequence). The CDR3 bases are TGTGCCAGCAGCCAAGGTTCCCATGGCTCCTACGAGCAGTACGTC. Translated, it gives CASSQGSHGSYEQYV.

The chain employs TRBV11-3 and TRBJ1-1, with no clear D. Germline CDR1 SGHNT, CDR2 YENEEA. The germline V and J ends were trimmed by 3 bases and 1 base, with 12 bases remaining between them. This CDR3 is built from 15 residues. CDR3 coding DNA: TGTGCCAGCAGCTTCGATTACGGGCCGAACACTGAAGCTTTCTTT. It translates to CASSFDYGPNTEAFF.

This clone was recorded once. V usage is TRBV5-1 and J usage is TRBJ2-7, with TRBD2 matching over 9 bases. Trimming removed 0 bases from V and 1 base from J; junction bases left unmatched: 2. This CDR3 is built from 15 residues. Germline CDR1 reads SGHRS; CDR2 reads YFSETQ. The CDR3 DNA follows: TGCGCCAGCAGCTTGGTTAGCGGGGGTTCCTACGAGCAGTACGTC. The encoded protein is CASSLVSGGSYEQYV.